The 31 T cell receptor beta chains below come from one sample, sequenced in a study of T cell changes during pregnancy in multiple sclerosis. Only in-frame clones appear in the TCRdb table, and some are missing; sequencing was by immunoSEQ multiplex PCR. The sample yields about 68,000 clones, about 90% seen once. Sequenced material: peripheral blood, taken in the second trimester of pregnancy. These receptors were obtained from a female donor with multiple sclerosis, enrolled in a pregnancy study.

This sequence joins TRBV7-2 and TRBJ1-5, with 7 bases identical to TRBD1. Germline CDR1 is SGHTA and CDR2 is FQGNSA. V lost 4 bases, J lost 4 bases, and 4 bases stayed unmatched. The CDR3 runs to 14 residues. The CDR3 reads CASSSWGQNQPQHF. DNA for the CDR3: TGTGCCAGCAGCTCCTGGGGACAGAATCAGCCCCAGCATTTT.

The rearrangement links TRBV2 to TRBJ1-6; D gene ambiguous. V lost 3 bases to trimming and J lost 7 bases, with 7 bases between them. Germline CDR1 reads SNHLY; CDR2 reads FYNNEI. The CDR3 contains 13 residues. This chain's CDR3 is CASSDRGNSPLHF. DNA for the CDR3: TGTGCCAGCAGTGACAGAGGGAATTCACCCCTCCACTTT.

The chain employs TRBV7-9 and TRBJ2-1, with TRBD2 identical over 7 bases. Germline V CDR1 and CDR2: SEHNR, FQNEAQ (reference sequence). The CDR3 totals 16 residues. The J segment lost 0 bases and the V segment lost 2 bases, leaving 4 bases of the junction unmatched. The chain's CDR3 is CASSLYGGISYNEQFF. DNA of the CDR3: TGTGCCAGCAGCTTATACGGGGGGATCTCCTACAATGAGCAGTTCTTC. Supplemented by reference TRBV7-9 and TRBJ2-1, the full variable domain reads DTGVSQNPRHKITKRGQNVTFRCDPISEHNRLYWYRQTLGQGPEFLTYFQNEAQLEKSRLLSDRFSAERPKGSFSTLEIQRTEQGDSAMYLCASSLYGGISYNEQFFGPGTRLTVL.

The V and J genes are TRBV7-9 and TRBJ2-1, with D perhaps TRBD1 (6 bases). The V gene lost 5 bases and the J gene lost 1 base, with 21 bases spanning the gap. Germline assignment: CDR1 SEHNR and CDR2 FQNEAQ (reference sequence). The CDR3 contains 18 residues. CDR3 coding DNA: TGTGCCAGCAGCCCTAGTTCGTGGTCAGGGGAGTCCTACAATGAGCAGTTCTTC. As protein: CASSPSSWSGESYNEQFF.

The chain carries TRBV15 and TRBJ2-1; tentative D call: TRBD1 (6 bases). Between the trimmed V and J ends, which lost 3 bases and 6 bases, there was a span of 18 bases. Germline V CDR1 and CDR2: LNHNV, YYDKDF (reference sequence). The CDR3 has 16 amino acids. CDR3 bases: TGTGCCACCAGCAGGTCCGGGACAAACCTCCTCAATGAGCAGTTCTTC. It encodes CATSRSGTNLLNEQFF.

The chain couples TRBV4-2 to TRBJ2-2; the D is unclear. The CDR3 has 14 residues. From germline, CDR1 is LGHNA and CDR2 YNFKEQ. Trimming stripped 0 bases from V and 1 base from J, with 3 bases between. The CDR3 coding sequence is TGTGCCAGCAGCCAAGAGAGGAACACCGGGGAGCTGTTTTTT. Amino acids: CASSQERNTGELFF.

This chain links TRBV11-3 with TRBJ2-2, with no clear D. In germline, CDR1 is SGHNT, CDR2 YENEEA. This CDR3 spans 14 amino acids. The V and J ends lost 2 bases and 1 base respectively, with 5 bases between them. The CDR3 coding sequence is TGTGCCAGCAGCTTACCCAGGAACACCGGGGAGCTGTTTTTT. This gives the protein CASSLPRNTGELFF.

This chain connects TRBV19 to TRBJ1-2, with 7 bases fitting TRBD1. This CDR3 region has 13 residues. V gave up 6 bases and J gave up 2 bases; unmatched junction bases: 3. Germline V gene data show CDR1 as LNHDA and CDR2 as SQIVND (reference sequence). The CDR3 loop reads CASRPDRNYGYTF. The CDR3 DNA sequence: TGTGCCAGTAGACCGGACAGGAACTATGGCTACACCTTC.

This clone showed up just once. V and J are TRBV7-2 and TRBJ2-7; D might be TRBD2 (5 bases). V was pared by 10 bases and J by 3 bases, with 13 bases between. This CDR3 contains 12 residues. Germline V gene lookup returns CDR1 SGHTA and CDR2 FQGNSA. CDR3 region: CATREGVYEQYF. The CDR3 nucleotides are TGTGCCACCAGAGAGGGCGTCTACGAGCAGTACTTC. Based on the CDR3 plus reference TRBV7-2 and TRBJ2-7, the full variable domain is GAGVSQSPSNKVTEKGKDVELRCDPISGHTALYWYRQSLGQGLEFLIYFQGNSAPDKSGLPSDRFSAERTGGSVSTLTIQRTQQEDSAVYLCATREGVYEQYFGPGTRLTVT.

The V gene is TRBV5-5, the J gene TRBJ2-1; 15 nucleotides agree with TRBD2. Germline CDR1 is SGHKS and CDR2 is YYEKEE (reference sequence). V trimming: 4 bases; J trimming: 7 bases; junction bases outside the gene matches: 3. This CDR3 is 15 amino acids long. This CDR3 is CASSRGLAGGNEQFF. CDR3 nucleotide sequence: TGTGCCAGCAGCAGAGGACTAGCGGGGGGGAATGAGCAGTTCTTC.

The chain carries TRBV5-1 and TRBJ2-4, with D hard to call. With 4 bases removed from V and 6 bases from J, the gap between germline ends came to 14 bases. The CDR3 runs 14 residues. The V gene's germline CDR1 is SGHRS and CDR2 YFSETQ. The CDR3 nucleotides read TGCGCCAGCAGCGGAACCGGGTCGCGAAACATTCAGTACTTC. Translation: CASSGTGSRNIQYF.

In this sample, this clone turned up once. This chain joins TRBV27 and TRBJ2-7; D ambiguous. This CDR3 is built from 14 residues. Deletions cut 4 bases from V and 4 bases from J, with 14 bases between. CDR1 is MNHEY and CDR2 is SMNVEV in the germline V gene (reference sequence). In DNA form, the CDR3 reads TGTGCCAGCAGTTCACGCCTAACCGCTTACGAGCAGTACTTC. Its translation: CASSSRLTAYEQYF.

As DNA, the CDR3 is TGTGCCAGCAGCCACGCGGCTATCCGGGGGGCCCAGTACTTC. Translated, it gives CASSHAAIRGAQYF. V and J are TRBV11-1 and TRBJ2-5; 7 bases agree with TRBD2. V dropped 5 bases and J dropped 9; count of bases not matched to a gene: 12. The CDR3 has 14 amino acids. Germline V gene data show CDR1 as SGHAT and CDR2 as FQDESV (reference sequence).

This clone occurred once. V gene TRBV27 combines with J gene TRBJ1-2; TRBD1 is a possible D gene (5 bases). The V end lost 5 bases, the J end lost 2 bases, and 9 bases lay between the germline ends. From germline, CDR1 is MNHEY and CDR2 SMNVEV (reference sequence). The CDR3 is made up of 13 amino acids. The CDR3 bases are TGTGCCAGCAGTAGGGCAGGGAACTATGGCTACACCTTC. Translation: CASSRAGNYGYTF.

The chain uses TRBV5-1 and TRBJ2-6, with a tentative D call TRBD2 (5 bases). Germline CDR1 and CDR2: SGHRS and YFSETQ. The CDR3 covers 18 residues. The V gene lost 4 bases and the J gene lost 4 bases, with 21 bases spanning the gap. The CDR3 loop is CASSPTAGGSPGANVLTF. The CDR3 DNA follows: TGCGCCAGCAGCCCGACCGCCGGAGGTTCGCCCGGGGCCAACGTCCTGACTTTC.

This rearrangement joins TRBV7-9 to TRBJ2-7; perhaps TRBD2 as D (5 bases). Trimming removed 2 bases from V and 0 bases from J, with 8 bases in between. Looked up from germline, CDR1 is SEHNR and CDR2 is FQNEAQ (reference sequence). The CDR3 runs to 14 residues. The DNA for the CDR3 is TGTGCCAGCAGCTTACGGGAACTCTCCTACGAGCAGTACTTC. Protein: CASSLRELSYEQYF. Full variable domain (remainder filled in from reference TRBV7-9 and TRBJ2-7): DTGVSQNPRHKITKRGQNVTFRCDPISEHNRLYWYRQTLGQGPEFLTYFQNEAQLEKSRLLSDRFSAERPKGSFSTLEIQRTEQGDSAMYLCASSLRELSYEQYFGPGTRLTVT.

The V and J genes are TRBV11-2 and TRBJ2-3, with 8 positions matching TRBD1. Germline-derived CDR1 and CDR2 are SGHAT and FQNNGV. V lost 4 bases and J lost 7; bases outside the gene matches: 10. The CDR3 has 15 amino acids. CDR3 sequence reads: CASSSPRGQANTQYF. The CDR3 coding sequence is TGTGCCAGCAGCTCCCCTAGGGGACAGGCAAATACGCAGTATTTT.

Only one count was recorded for this clone. The chain uses TRBV18 and TRBJ1-1; D call uncertain. In germline, CDR1 is KGHSH, CDR2 LQKENI. V was trimmed by 3 bases and J by 2 bases, leaving 7 bases between them. CDR3 length: 13 residues. The CDR3 region has the DNA TGTGCCAGCTCACCGGCAGGCAACACTGAAGCTTTCTTT. This translates into CASSPAGNTEAFF.

The gene calls are TRBV7-2 and TRBJ2-5; 8 nucleotides line up with TRBD2. V gave up 5 bases and J gave up 8 bases; unmatched junction bases: 13. CDR1 SGHTA and CDR2 FQGNSA come from the germline V gene. The CDR3 runs 15 residues. Here the CDR3 reads CASSPGGTSGRTQYF. The CDR3 nucleotides read TGTGCCAGCAGCCCAGGCGGGACTAGTGGTCGCACCCAGTACTTC.

This chain joins TRBV15 and TRBJ1-4, with D maybe TRBD1 (5 bases). The CDR3 is made up of 15 amino acids. The germline CDR1 and CDR2 sequences are LNHNV and YYDKDF (reference sequence). Trimming took off 0 bases at V and 6 bases at J, with 11 bases between the two ends. The CDR3 bases are TGTGCCACCAGCAGAGATTGGGGGGATGATGAAAAACTGTTTTTT. It specifies CATSRDWGDDEKLFF.

The chain combines TRBV2 with TRBJ1-1; TRBD1 matches 7 bases. The V and J ends lost 8 bases and 7 bases, in that order; junction bases with no gene match: 4. CDR1 and CDR2 from the germline V gene are SNHLY and FYNNEI. The CDR3 contains 11 residues. The CDR3 region has the DNA TGTGCCAGCGGACAGGAGTTTGAAGCTTTCTTT. It translates to CASGQEFEAFF. The variable domain in full, with the rest retrieved from reference TRBV2 and TRBJ1-1, is EPEVTQTPSHQVTQMGQEVILRCVPISNHLYFYWYRQILGQKVEFLVSFYNNEISEKSEIFDDQFSVERPDGSNFTLKIRSTKLEDSAMYFCASGQEFEAFFGQGTRLTVV.

This clone came up a few times. This chain joins TRBV11-2 and TRBJ2-2, with TRBD2 matching over 11 bases. This CDR3 comprises 15 residues. Looked up from germline, CDR1 is SGHAT and CDR2 is FQNNGV. V lost 3 bases and J lost 5; bases outside the gene matches: 2. The CDR3, as DNA: TGTGCCAGCAGCTTTCTAGCGGGGGGAACCGGGGAGCTGTTTTTT. Protein: CASSFLAGGTGELFF.

The chain couples TRBV18 to TRBJ1-4, with D perhaps matching TRBD1 (6 bases). Trimming took 3 bases from V and 7 from J, leaving 15 bases between them. The CDR3 is 15 residues long. Germline loops: CDR1 KGHSH, CDR2 LQKENI. CDR3 coding DNA: TGTGCCAGCTCACCTTCTGGGGGCAGCTCTGAAAAACTGTTTTTT. It encodes CASSPSGGSSEKLFF.

This chain joins TRBV6-6 and TRBJ2-7; TRBD2 matches 9 bases. Germline CDR1 and CDR2: MNHNY and SVGAGI (reference sequence). J gave up 0 bases and V 4 bases, and 4 bases lay outside the gene matches. CDR3 size: 15 residues. The CDR3 sequence: CASSLLAGPSYEQYF. CDR3 nucleotides: TGTGCCAGCAGTTTACTAGCGGGCCCCTCCTACGAGCAGTACTTC.

This clone was observed once. J is TRBJ2-3 and V is TRBV7-9; 8 bases are shared with TRBD2. The junction had 11 bases not matched to a gene; V was cut back by 5 bases and J by 1 base. The CDR3 has 17 residues. Germline CDR1 reads SEHNR; CDR2 reads FQNEAQ (reference sequence). CDR3 DNA sequence: TGTGCCAGCAGCCACCCGTTGCGGGGGGTCGGCACAGATACGCAGTATTTT. It specifies CASSHPLRGVGTDTQYF.

The chain employs TRBV28 and TRBJ1-2, with TRBD1 as a possible D gene (5 bases). Trimming stripped 5 bases from V and 4 bases from J, with 8 bases between. The CDR3 is 12 residues long. The V gene's germline CDR1 is MDHEN and CDR2 SYDVKM. The CDR3 spells CASSPTAYGYTF. The CDR3 nucleotides read TGTGCCAGCAGTCCGACAGCCTATGGCTACACCTTC.

V is TRBV4-1 and J is TRBJ1-5; 7 nucleotides match TRBD1. V shed 3 bases, J shed 2 bases, and the junction held 10 bases outside the gene matches. CDR3 length equals 17 residues. Germline V gene sequence: CDR1 MGHRA, CDR2 YSYEKL. CDR3 bases: TGCGCCAGCAGCCAGGCTACAGGGGTTTGGGGCAATCAGCCCCAGCATTTT. The encoded protein is CASSQATGVWGNQPQHF.

This clone has just one count. This chain joins TRBV7-9 and TRBJ2-1, with D possibly matching TRBD1 (5 bases). There are 16 residues in the CDR3. V was clipped by 4 bases and J by 1 base, with 14 bases between them. CDR1 SEHNR and CDR2 FQNEAQ come from the germline V gene (reference sequence). The chain's CDR3 is CASSSAGLFSYNEQFF. The CDR3 region has the DNA TGTGCCAGCAGCTCCGCAGGGCTTTTTTCCTACAATGAGCAGTTCTTC.

V is TRBV7-3 and J is TRBJ2-7; 10 nucleotides line up with TRBD1. Germline V gene lookup returns CDR1 SGHTA and CDR2 FQGTGA. After removal of 2 bases from V and 2 bases from J, the junction contained 6 bases not matched to a gene. The CDR3 totals 16 residues. The CDR3 sequence is CASSLPRTGGTYEQYF. The CDR3 region has the DNA TGTGCCAGCAGCTTACCCCGGACAGGGGGTACCTACGAGCAGTACTTC.

This clone was observed a handful of times. The V and J genes are TRBV30 and TRBJ2-6; D not resolved. The V gene's germline CDR1 is GTSNPN and CDR2 SVGIG (reference sequence). Trimming removed 2 bases at V and 2 bases at J, with 4 bases between. The CDR3 extends over 13 amino acids. The CDR3 region has the DNA TGTGCCTGGAGTCCCACTGGGGCCAACGTCCTGACTTTC. Its translation: CAWSPTGANVLTF.

The J gene is TRBJ2-7, the V gene TRBV7-2, with D possibly being TRBD1 (6 bases). The CDR3 has 16 residues. CDR1 is SGHTA and CDR2 is FQGNSA in the germline V gene. Trimming took off 2 bases at V and 4 bases at J, with 18 bases between the two ends. Here the CDR3 reads CASSLRPGARPYEQYF. The CDR3 coding sequence is TGTGCCAGCAGCTTAAGGCCAGGGGCCCGCCCTTACGAGCAGTACTTC.